Listed here are 27 T cell receptor beta chains from one sample, sequenced in a study of blood T cells in healthy people across ages. The second PCR ran roughly 6 to 11 cycles with a sample-barcoded 5' primer and J-beta primers. TCRdb itself ran the 5' RACE reads through MiXCR, one entry per CDR3 protein. The sample holds some 780,000 distinct CDR3 sequences; more than 55% are singletons and the top ten take 25% to 30%. The sample was blood. All receptors derive from a man between 40 and 49 years old in good health.

The V gene is TRBV25-1, the J gene TRBJ1-5; tentative D call: TRBD1 (6 bases). Germline CDR1 reads MGHDK; CDR2 reads SYGVNS. Deletions cut 2 bases from V and 4 bases from J, with 12 bases between. CDR3 length equals 15 residues. CDR3 DNA: TGTGCCAGCAGTGAAAGGGGGACACATAATCAGCCCCAGCATTTT. It translates to CASSERGTHNQPQHF.

This clonotype was seen more than once but under ten times. The rearrangement joins TRBV20-1 to TRBJ2-1; 9 bases are a match to TRBD1. The CDR3 is 15 residues long. Losses at the gene ends were 1 base for V and 4 bases for J; bases not matched to a gene: 5. Per the germline V gene, CDR1 is DFQATT and CDR2 is SNEGSKA (reference sequence). Written as DNA, the CDR3 is TGCAGTGCTAGAGCACCGGGACAGGGTTACAATGAGCAGTTCTTC. Protein: CSARAPGQGYNEQFF.

This clonotype was observed a few times. The chain joins TRBV6-2 or TRBV6-3 to TRBJ2-4; no firm D call. Near its end, the DNA agrees better with TRBJ2-5, so the J call may be wrong. Germline loops: CDR1 MNHEY, CDR2 SVGEGT. The CDR3 is 16 amino acids. CDR3 bases: TGTGCCAGCAGTTACTCGAACACTATCGCGTTGGAGACCCAGTACTTC. This encodes CASSYSNTIALETQYF.

The CDR3 DNA is TGTGCCAGCAGTTTTACCCAGGGGGTCAATGAGCAGTTCTTC. Protein sequence: CASSFTQGVNEQFF. This chain uses TRBV12-3 or TRBV12-4 with TRBJ2-1, with 7 bases matching TRBD1. The CDR3 consists of 14 residues. V trimming: 3 bases; J trimming: 6 bases; junction bases outside the gene matches: 5.

This clonotype has just a few counts. This chain links TRBV5-1 with TRBJ2-1, with TRBD2 matching over 8 bases. The CDR3 consists of 13 residues. Trimming cost V 0 bases and J 11 bases; bases outside gene matches: 4. Germline V gene sequence: CDR1 SGHRS, CDR2 YFSETQ. DNA of the CDR3: TGCGCCAGCAGCTTGGAGGTAGCGGGGCAGCAGTTCTTC. Its protein product is CASSLEVAGQQFF.

This chain links TRBV6-6 with TRBJ2-5, with 9 bases lining up with TRBD2. Germline values: CDR1 MNHNY, CDR2 SVGAGI (reference sequence). After removal of 0 bases from V and 4 bases from J, the junction contained 6 bases not matched to a gene. CDR3 length equals 16 residues. This CDR3 reads CASSYSGGGAGETQYF. CDR3 nucleotide sequence: TGTGCCAGCAGTTACTCCGGCGGGGGGGCAGGAGAGACCCAGTACTTC.

This chain joins TRBV12-3 or TRBV12-4 and TRBJ1-2; D unclear. The CDR3 is 14 residues long. Trimming took 1 base from V and 8 from J, leaving 14 bases between them. The CDR3 DNA reads as TGTGCCAGCAGTTTAGGTCCGGATCCGAGGGGCTACACCTTC. It encodes CASSLGPDPRGYTF.

The chain uses TRBV20-1 and TRBJ2-1; 7 nucleotides line up with TRBD2. The CDR3 is 13 amino acids. CDR1 is DFQATT, CDR2 SNEGSKA, per germline (reference sequence). V lost 3 bases and J lost 10; bases outside the gene matches: 9. The CDR3: CSASGLVGGEQFF. CDR3 nucleotide sequence: TGCAGTGCTAGCGGACTAGTAGGTGGCGAGCAGTTCTTC.

J is TRBJ1-2 and V is TRBV4-3, with D hard to call. V lost 1 base, J lost 4 bases, and 13 bases lay in between. This CDR3 is 15 amino acids long. Germline V CDR1 and CDR2: LGHNA, YSLEER. The CDR3 DNA reads as TGCGCCAGCAGCCAAGTTTCACCGGGATCCTATGGCTACACCTTC. Translated, it gives CASSQVSPGSYGYTF.

J is TRBJ1-2 and V is TRBV7-8; a weak D match, TRBD1 (5 bases). The germline V gene has CDR1 SGHVS and CDR2 FQNEAQ. The CDR3 runs 15 residues. Trimming took off 4 bases at V and 5 bases at J, with 17 bases between the two ends. The CDR3 DNA reads TGTGCCAGCAGCTCGTGGACCGGGACGGAGTATGGCTACACCTTC. Encoded protein: CASSSWTGTEYGYTF.

This chain uses TRBV5-1 with TRBJ2-5, with D unresolved. V lost 2 bases, J lost 5 bases, and 7 bases lay in between. This CDR3 contains 12 residues. The V gene's germline CDR1 is SGHRS and CDR2 YFSETQ. This CDR3 reads CASSFKRETQYF. The CDR3 DNA reads as TGCGCCAGCAGCTTCAAGAGGGAGACCCAGTACTTC.

The V gene is TRBV27, the J gene TRBJ2-4, with D perhaps matching TRBD1 (6 bases). Looked up from germline, CDR1 is MNHEY and CDR2 is SMNVEV (reference sequence). Trimming took off 6 bases at V and 8 bases at J, with 14 bases between the two ends. CDR3 size: 13 residues. In nucleotides, the CDR3 is TGTGCCAGCAGAGCGGCAGGGGTAGACATTCAGTACTTC. This translates into CASRAAGVDIQYF.

This chain connects TRBV7-2 to TRBJ1-6; a weak D match, TRBD1 (6 bases). The germline V and J ends were trimmed by 6 bases and 7 bases, with 16 bases remaining between them. This CDR3 comprises 15 residues. CDR1 is SGHTA and CDR2 is FQGNSA in the germline V gene. The DNA of the CDR3 is TGTGCCAGCAGACTCAACAGGGTTTACAATTCACCCCTCCACTTT. This encodes CASRLNRVYNSPLHF.

The table lists this clonotype with many counts. The genes are TRBV4-1 and TRBJ2-1, with 9 bases lining up with TRBD2. The germline CDR1 and CDR2 sequences are MGHRA and YSYEKL. The J segment lost 4 bases and the V segment lost 3 bases, leaving 7 bases of the junction unmatched. The length of the CDR3 is 16 residues. The CDR3 coding sequence is TGCGCCAGCAGCCACGTTGGTGCGGGAGGGTACAATGAGCAGTTCTTC. Translating it yields CASSHVGAGGYNEQFF.

This clonotype was counted once. At one end the junction does not follow the germline gene, possibly because of a read error. The chain couples TRBV20-1 to TRBJ1-1; possible D gene TRBD1, 6 bases. This CDR3 region has 14 residues. Germline V gives CDR1 DFQATT, CDR2 SNEGSKA (reference sequence). The CDR3 sequence is CSATFGQGNTGAFF. As DNA, the CDR3 is TGCAGTGCTACCTTTGGGCAGGGGAACACTGGAGCTTTCTTT.

The chain uses TRBV10-3 and TRBJ2-5; TRBD2 aligns across 12 bases. V trimming: 4 bases; J trimming: 11 bases; junction bases outside the gene matches: 5. From germline, CDR1 is ENHRY and CDR2 SYGVKD. The CDR3 runs to 13 residues. CDR3 bases: TGTGCCATCAGTGGACTAGCGGGGGATGAGCAGTACTTC. This translates into CAISGLAGDEQYF.

This sequence joins TRBV20-1 and TRBJ2-3; 9 bases fit TRBD2. Germline CDR1 DFQATT, CDR2 SNEGSKA (reference sequence). Losses at the gene ends were 2 bases for V and 4 bases for J; bases not matched to a gene: 7. This CDR3 has 15 amino acids. DNA for the CDR3: TGCAGTGCTAGAATAGCGGGGGTCCGTGCAGATACGCAGTATTTT. Encoded protein: CSARIAGVRADTQYF.

V usage is TRBV7-9 and J usage is TRBJ1-4; TRBD1 agrees at 7 bases. V gave up 3 bases and J gave up 8 bases; unmatched junction bases: 9. This CDR3 region has 15 residues. Germline V gene sequence: CDR1 SEHNR, CDR2 FQNEAQ (reference sequence). CDR3 region: CASSFRQGIGEKLFF. CDR3 sequence (DNA): TGTGCCAGCAGCTTCCGACAGGGAATAGGCGAAAAACTGTTTTTT.

V is TRBV20-1 and J is TRBJ2-7; D possibly corresponds to TRBD1 (6 bases). The J call could be wrong; TRBJ2-5 is a better fit for the DNA end. CDR3 size: 12 residues. Germline assignment: CDR1 DFQATT and CDR2 SNEGSKA (reference sequence). Here the CDR3 reads CSAPGQPGTQYF. The CDR3, as DNA: TGCAGTGCTCCGGGACAACCGGGGACCCAGTACTTC.

This clonotype occurred many times. A much larger clone sits a single nucleotide away, making a read error possible. The V call is TRBV28, the J call TRBJ2-5; D unresolved. V gave up 4 bases and J gave up 7 bases, with 19 bases separating them. The CDR3 sequence is 15 residues long. Germline loops: CDR1 MDHEN, CDR2 SYDVKM. The CDR3 sequence is CASSWSGGVPGTQYF. Written as DNA, the CDR3 is TGTGCCAGCAGTTGGTCGGGCGGAGTCCCAGGGACCCAGTACTTC.

This clonotype appeared a few times. The chain carries TRBV4-1 and TRBJ2-7; D is uncertain. Germline V gene sequence: CDR1 MGHRA, CDR2 YSYEKL. Trimming shortened V by 0 bases and J by 2 bases, and 5 bases separated the two germline ends. CDR3 length equals 13 residues. The CDR3, as DNA: TGCGCCAGCAGCCAAGACACAGCCTACGAGCAGTACTTC. Protein: CASSQDTAYEQYF.

The chain uses TRBV20-1 and TRBJ1-3, with 8 bases that match TRBD1. CDR3 size: 15 residues. The V gene's germline CDR1 is DFQATT and CDR2 SNEGSKA (reference sequence). V shed 6 bases and J 2 bases; nucleotides not matched to a gene: 9. The CDR3 bases are TGCAGTGCCTCATCCCCGACAGGGGCTGGAAACACCATATATTTT. Its translation: CSASSPTGAGNTIYF.

For the CDR3, the DNA is TGTGCCAGCAGTTACACGGGCCCTATGGGTGAAGCTTTCTTT. It is translated as CASSYTGPMGEAFF. V and J are TRBV6-5 and TRBJ1-1; no clear D. CDR3 length: 14 amino acids. From germline, CDR1 is MNHEY and CDR2 SVGAGI. V gave up 2 bases and J gave up 7 bases, with 14 bases separating them.

The rearrangement uses TRBV2 and TRBJ2-3; D gene uncertain. V dropped 0 bases and J dropped 2 bases, with 12 bases sitting between them. The CDR3 covers 16 residues. Per germline, CDR1 SNHLY and CDR2 FYNNEI. The CDR3 here is CASSEAVTKVTDTQYF. The CDR3 nucleotides read TGTGCCAGCAGTGAAGCCGTGACCAAGGTCACAGATACGCAGTATTTT.

The V call is TRBV27, the J call TRBJ2-2; D not resolved. Trimming stripped 7 bases from V and 1 base from J, with 16 bases between. This CDR3 spans 16 amino acids. CDR1 and CDR2 from the germline V gene are MNHEY and SMNVEV (reference sequence). CDR3 in DNA: TGTGCCAGCAATTCCGTACCCAGTTGGAACACCGGGGAGCTGTTTTTT. Translating gives CASNSVPSWNTGELFF.

CDR3 sequence (DNA): TGTGCCACCAGTGTTGGCTCCCTGTACAATGAGCAGTACTTC. Protein: CATSVGSLYNEQYF. The chain is built from TRBV24-1 and TRBJ2-5; no definite D call. The V end lost 5 bases, the J end lost 11 bases, and 20 bases lay between the germline ends. CDR1 and CDR2 (germline): KGHDR, SFDVKD. This CDR3 is 14 amino acids long.

In this sample, this clonotype turned up a few times. The chain has TRBV6-5 and TRBJ2-2, with no clear D. CDR3 length equals 15 residues. V lost 0 bases and J 2 bases, leaving 7 bases between the germline ends. Germline CDR1 is MNHEY and CDR2 is SVGAGI. The CDR3 region is CASSYSSGNTGELFF. CDR3 in DNA: TGTGCCAGCAGTTACTCATCAGGAAACACCGGGGAGCTGTTTTTT.